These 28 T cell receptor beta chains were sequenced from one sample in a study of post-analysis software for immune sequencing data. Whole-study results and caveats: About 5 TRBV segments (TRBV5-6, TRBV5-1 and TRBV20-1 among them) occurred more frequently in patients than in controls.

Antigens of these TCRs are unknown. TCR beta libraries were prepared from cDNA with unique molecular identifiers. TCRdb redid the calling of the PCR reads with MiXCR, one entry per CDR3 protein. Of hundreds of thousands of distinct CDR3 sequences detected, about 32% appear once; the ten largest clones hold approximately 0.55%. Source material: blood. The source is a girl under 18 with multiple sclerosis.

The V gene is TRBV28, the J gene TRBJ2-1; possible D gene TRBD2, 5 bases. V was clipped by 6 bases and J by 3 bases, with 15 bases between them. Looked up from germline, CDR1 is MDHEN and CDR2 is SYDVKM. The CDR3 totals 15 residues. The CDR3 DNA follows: TGTGCCAGCAGCAAAACTAGGATCCTCTACAATGAGCAGTTCTTC. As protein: CASSKTRILYNEQFF.

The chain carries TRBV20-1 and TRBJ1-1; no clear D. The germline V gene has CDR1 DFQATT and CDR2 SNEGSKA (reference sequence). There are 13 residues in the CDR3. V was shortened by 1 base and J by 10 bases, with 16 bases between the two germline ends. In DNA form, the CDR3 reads TGCAGTGCTAGAGCGGACGGATCACTGGGAGCTTTCTTT. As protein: CSARADGSLGAFF.

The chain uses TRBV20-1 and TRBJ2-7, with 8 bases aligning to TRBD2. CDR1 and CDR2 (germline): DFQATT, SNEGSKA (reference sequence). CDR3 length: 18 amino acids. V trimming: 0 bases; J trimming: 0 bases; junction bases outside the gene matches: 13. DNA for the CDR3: TGCAGTGCTAGAGATCGCAGAGAAGCGGGAGTGGCCTCCTACGAGCAGTACTTC. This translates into CSARDRREAGVASYEQYF.

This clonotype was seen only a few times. CDR3 region: CASSFVFTDTQYF. In DNA, the CDR3 is TGTGCCAGCAGTTTCGTATTCACAGATACGCAGTATTTT. The V and J genes are TRBV28 and TRBJ2-3; D not certain. This CDR3 spans 13 amino acids. Germline CDR1 MDHEN, CDR2 SYDVKM. The V end lost 3 bases, the J end lost 2 bases, and 6 bases lay between the germline ends.

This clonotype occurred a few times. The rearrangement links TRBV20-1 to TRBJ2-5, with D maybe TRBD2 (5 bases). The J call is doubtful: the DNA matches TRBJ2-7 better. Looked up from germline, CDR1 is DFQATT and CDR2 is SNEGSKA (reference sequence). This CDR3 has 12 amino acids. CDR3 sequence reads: CSATMSGNEQYF. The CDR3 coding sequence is TGCAGTGCTACCATGTCGGGGAACGAGCAGTACTTC.

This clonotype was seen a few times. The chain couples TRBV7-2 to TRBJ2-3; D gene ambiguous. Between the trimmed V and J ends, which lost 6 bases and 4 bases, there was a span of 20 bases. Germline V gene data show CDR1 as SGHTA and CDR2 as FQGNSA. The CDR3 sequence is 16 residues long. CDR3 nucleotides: TGTGCCAGCAGTTCCGGTCGGGCGGAGAGGTCAGATACGCAGTATTTT. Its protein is CASSSGRAERSDTQYF.

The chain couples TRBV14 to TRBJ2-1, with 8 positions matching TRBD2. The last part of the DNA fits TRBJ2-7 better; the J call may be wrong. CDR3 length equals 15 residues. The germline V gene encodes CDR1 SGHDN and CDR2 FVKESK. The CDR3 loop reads CASSRTSGGVNEQYF. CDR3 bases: TGTGCCAGCAGCCGCACTAGCGGAGGGGTCAATGAGCAGTACTTC.

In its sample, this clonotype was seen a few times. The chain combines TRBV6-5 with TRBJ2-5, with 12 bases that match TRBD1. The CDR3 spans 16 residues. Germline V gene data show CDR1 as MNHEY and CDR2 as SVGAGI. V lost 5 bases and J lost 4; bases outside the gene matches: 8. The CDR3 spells CASSQGQGALPETQYF. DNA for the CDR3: TGTGCCAGCAGTCAGGGACAGGGGGCGCTTCCAGAGACCCAGTACTTC.

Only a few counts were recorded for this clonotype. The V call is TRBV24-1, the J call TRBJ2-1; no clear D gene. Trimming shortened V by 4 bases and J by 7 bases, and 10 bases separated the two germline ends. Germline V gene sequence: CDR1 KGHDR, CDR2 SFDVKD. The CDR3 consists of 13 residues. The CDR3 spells CATSDHWDNEQFF. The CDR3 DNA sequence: TGTGCCACCAGTGACCATTGGGATAATGAGCAGTTCTTC.

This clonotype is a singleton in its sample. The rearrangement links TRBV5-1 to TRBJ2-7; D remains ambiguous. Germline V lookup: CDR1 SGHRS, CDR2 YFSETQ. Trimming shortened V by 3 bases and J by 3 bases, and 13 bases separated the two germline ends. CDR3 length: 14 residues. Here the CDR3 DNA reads TGCGCCAGCAGCTCCCGCGAGGATAGCTACGAGCAGTACTTC. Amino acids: CASSSREDSYEQYF.

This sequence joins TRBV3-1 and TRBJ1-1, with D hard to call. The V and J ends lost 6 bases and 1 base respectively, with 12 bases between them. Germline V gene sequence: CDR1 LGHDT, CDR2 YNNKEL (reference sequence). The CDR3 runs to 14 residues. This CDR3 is CASSKSLANTEAFF. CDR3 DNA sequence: TGTGCCAGCAGTAAGTCACTGGCGAACACTGAAGCTTTCTTT.

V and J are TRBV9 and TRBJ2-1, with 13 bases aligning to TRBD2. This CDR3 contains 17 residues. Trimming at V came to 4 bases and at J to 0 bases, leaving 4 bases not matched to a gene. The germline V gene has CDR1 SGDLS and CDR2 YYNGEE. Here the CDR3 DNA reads TGTGCCAGCAGCTATCGGACTAGCGGGAGCTCCTACAATGAGCAGTTCTTC. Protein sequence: CASSYRTSGSSYNEQFF.

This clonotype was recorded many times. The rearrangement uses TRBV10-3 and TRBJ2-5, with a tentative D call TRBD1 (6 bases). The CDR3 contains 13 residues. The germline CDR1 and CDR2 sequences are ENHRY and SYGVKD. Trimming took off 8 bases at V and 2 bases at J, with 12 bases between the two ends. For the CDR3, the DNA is TGTGCCATCGGGTACAGGGTACAAGAGACCCAGTACTTC. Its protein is CAIGYRVQETQYF.

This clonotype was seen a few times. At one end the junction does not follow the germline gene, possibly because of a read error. The CDR3 DNA follows: TGTGCCACCAGTGATCCTGGGGGGACCAAGTACTTC. Encoded protein: CATSDPGGTKYF. The genes are TRBV24-1 and TRBJ2-5; possible D gene TRBD2, 6 bases. The CDR3 extends over 12 amino acids. Germline V gene data show CDR1 as KGHDR and CDR2 as SFDVKD.

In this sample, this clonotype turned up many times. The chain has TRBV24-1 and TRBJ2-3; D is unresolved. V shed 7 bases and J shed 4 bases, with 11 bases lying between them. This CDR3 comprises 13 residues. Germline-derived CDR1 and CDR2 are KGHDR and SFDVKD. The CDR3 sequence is CATRDAGADTQYF. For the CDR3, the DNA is TGTGCCACCAGAGACGCCGGCGCAGATACGCAGTATTTT.

The CDR3 here is CASSPSGRSISEQYF. The CDR3 DNA reads as TGTGCCAGCAGCCCTTCGGGACGGAGCATCTCCGAGCAGTACTTC. This chain connects TRBV9 to TRBJ2-7; either TRBD1 or TRBD2 may supply D (5 bases each). Germline V CDR1 and CDR2: SGDLS, YYNGEE. This CDR3 contains 15 residues. With 4 bases removed from V and 6 bases from J, the gap between germline ends came to 20 bases.

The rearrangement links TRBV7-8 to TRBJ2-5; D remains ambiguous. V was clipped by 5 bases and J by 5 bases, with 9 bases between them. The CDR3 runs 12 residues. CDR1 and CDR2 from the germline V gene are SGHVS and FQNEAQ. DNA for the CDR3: TGTGCCAGCAGCAAAGCGTCGGAGACCCAGTACTTC. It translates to CASSKASETQYF.

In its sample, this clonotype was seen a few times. CDR3 sequence (DNA): TGTGCCAGCAGCTTGTCTTGTCAGGTATGCACAGATACGCAGTATTTT. As protein: CASSLSCQVCTDTQYF. V is TRBV5-6 and J is TRBJ2-3; D gene ambiguous. Per germline, CDR1 SGHDT and CDR2 YYEEEE. V gave up 1 base and J gave up 1 base, with 13 bases separating them. This CDR3 has 16 residues.

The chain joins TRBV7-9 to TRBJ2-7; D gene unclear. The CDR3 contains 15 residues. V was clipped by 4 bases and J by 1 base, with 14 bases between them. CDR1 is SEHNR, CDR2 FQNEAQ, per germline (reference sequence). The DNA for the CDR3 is TGTGCCAGCAGCTCCCTAAGTGCCCCTTCCTACGAGCAGTACTTC. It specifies CASSSLSAPSYEQYF.

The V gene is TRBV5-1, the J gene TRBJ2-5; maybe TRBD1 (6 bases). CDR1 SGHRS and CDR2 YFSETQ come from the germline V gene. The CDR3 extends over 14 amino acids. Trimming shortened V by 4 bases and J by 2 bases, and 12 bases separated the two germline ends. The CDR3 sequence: CASSIQGQQETQYF. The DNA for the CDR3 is TGCGCCAGCAGCATCCAGGGGCAACAAGAGACCCAGTACTTC.

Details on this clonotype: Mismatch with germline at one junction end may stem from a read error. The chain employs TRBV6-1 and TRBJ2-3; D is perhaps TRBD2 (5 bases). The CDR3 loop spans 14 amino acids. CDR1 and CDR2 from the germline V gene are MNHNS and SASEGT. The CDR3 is CTSSEYRGTDTQYF. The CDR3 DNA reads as TGTACCAGCAGTGAATACCGGGGAACAGATACGCAGTATTTT.

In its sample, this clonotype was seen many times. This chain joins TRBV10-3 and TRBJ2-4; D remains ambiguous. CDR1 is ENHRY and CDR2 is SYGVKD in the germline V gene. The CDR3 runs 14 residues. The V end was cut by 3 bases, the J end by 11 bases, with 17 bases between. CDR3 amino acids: CAISEELTEKVQYF. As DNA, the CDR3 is TGTGCCATCAGTGAAGAACTGACCGAAAAGGTTCAGTACTTC.

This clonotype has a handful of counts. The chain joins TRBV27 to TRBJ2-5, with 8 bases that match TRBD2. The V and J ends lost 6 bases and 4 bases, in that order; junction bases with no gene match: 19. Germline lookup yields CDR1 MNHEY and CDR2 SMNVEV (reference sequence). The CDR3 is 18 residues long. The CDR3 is CASRPLPPRTSYGETQYF. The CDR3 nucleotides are TGTGCCAGCAGACCTCTTCCCCCTAGGACTAGCTACGGAGAGACCCAGTACTTC.

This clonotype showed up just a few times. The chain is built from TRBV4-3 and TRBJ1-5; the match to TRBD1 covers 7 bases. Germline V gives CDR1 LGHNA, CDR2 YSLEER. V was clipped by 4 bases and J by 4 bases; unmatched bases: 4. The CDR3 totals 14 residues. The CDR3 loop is CASSLDRANQPQHF. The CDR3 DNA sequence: TGCGCCAGCAGCCTAGACAGGGCGAATCAGCCCCAGCATTTT.

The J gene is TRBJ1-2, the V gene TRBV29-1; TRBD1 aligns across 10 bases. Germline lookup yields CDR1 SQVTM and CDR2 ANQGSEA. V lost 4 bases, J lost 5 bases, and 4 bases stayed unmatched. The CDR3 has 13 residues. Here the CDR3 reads CSVVTGGEYGYTF. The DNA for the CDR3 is TGCAGCGTTGTGACAGGGGGCGAATATGGCTACACCTTC.

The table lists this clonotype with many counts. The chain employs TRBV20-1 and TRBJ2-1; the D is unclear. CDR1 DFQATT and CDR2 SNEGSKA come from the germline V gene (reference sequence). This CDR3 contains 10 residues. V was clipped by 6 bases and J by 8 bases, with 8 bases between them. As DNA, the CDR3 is TGCAGTGCCTTTGTCGATGAGCAGTTCTTC. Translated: CSAFVDEQFF.

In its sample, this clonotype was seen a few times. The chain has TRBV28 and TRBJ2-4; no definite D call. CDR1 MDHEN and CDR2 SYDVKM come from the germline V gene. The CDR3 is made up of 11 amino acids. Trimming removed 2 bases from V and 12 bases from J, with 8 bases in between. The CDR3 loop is CASSLQSDQYF. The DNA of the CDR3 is TGTGCCAGCAGTTTACAGTCCGATCAGTACTTC. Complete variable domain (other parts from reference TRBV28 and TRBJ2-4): DVKVTQSSRYLVKRTGEKVFLECVQDMDHENMFWYRQDPGLGLRLIYFSYDVKMKEKGDIPEGYSVSREKKERFSLILESASTNQTSMYLCASSLQSDQYFGAGTRLSVL.

The chain's CDR3 is CASSQDFSGAQGYTF. CDR3 DNA sequence: TGTGCCAGCAGCCAAGATTTCTCAGGGGCCCAAGGCTACACCTTC. This chain uses TRBV3-1 with TRBJ1-2, with a tentative D call TRBD1 (6 bases). Trimming shortened V by 0 bases and J by 8 bases, and 16 bases separated the two germline ends. Germline values: CDR1 LGHDT, CDR2 YNNKEL (reference sequence). The CDR3 runs to 15 residues.